This T cell receptor beta chain was documented in a study of OX40 agonist ivuxolimab in advanced cancers. Germline lookup yields CDR1 SGHTA and CDR2 FQGTGA. This CDR3 has 13 amino acids. V lost 5 bases and J lost 5; bases outside the gene matches: 3. The assay was immunoSEQ multiplex PCR, and TCRdb's table has in-frame clones only and misses some. The sample holds 55,000 to 65,000 clones, around 85% seen once. The genes are TRBV7-3 and TRBJ2-5; 9 bases are a match to TRBD2. The clonotype comes from an adult with an advanced solid tumor such as melanoma, head and neck, liver or kidney cancer. The material sequenced was CD4+ or CD8+ T cells sorted from blood, taken in a trial of the OX40 agonist ivuxolimab. CDR3 bases: TGTGCCAGCAGCCAAAGCGGGAGGGAGACCCAGTACTTC. Protein product: CASSQSGRETQYF.